The 9 T cell receptor beta chains below were found in one sample sequenced in a study of control samples from healthy donors and cancer patients. Using immunoSEQ multiplex PCR, the repertoire was profiled, and TCRdb retains in-frame clones only, with some absent. The sample shows tens of thousands of clones, 93% of them seen only once. The material sequenced was PBMCs. These receptors came from a woman aged 40 to 55 with lung cancer.

As DNA, the CDR3 is TGTGCCACCAGTGATTTGAACGGAGACGAGTACTTC. Translating it yields CATSDLNGDEYF. This chain links TRBV24-1 with TRBJ2-5, with no clear D. The germline V and J ends were trimmed by 0 bases and 12 bases, with 10 bases remaining between them. The CDR3 runs to 12 residues. The V gene's germline CDR1 is KGHDR and CDR2 SFDVKD.

The chain couples TRBV18 to TRBJ1-1; TRBD1 is a possible D gene (6 bases). V was clipped by 0 bases and J by 2 bases, with 10 bases between them. The CDR3 length is 15 residues. CDR1 and CDR2 (germline): KGHSH, LQKENI. The CDR3 protein is CASSPPRGGNTEAFF. The CDR3 DNA reads as TGTGCCAGCTCACCACCGAGGGGGGGAAACACTGAAGCTTTCTTT.

The chain has TRBV7-2 and TRBJ2-7; maybe TRBD2 (7 bases). Germline values: CDR1 SGHTA, CDR2 FQGNSA. The length of the CDR3 is 15 residues. V was pared by 8 bases and J by 5 bases, with 22 bases between. The CDR3 spells CASSPLGGVVHEQYF. CDR3 DNA: TGTGCCAGCTCTCCCCTAGGGGGGGTTGTGCACGAGCAGTACTTC.

The chain joins TRBV19 to TRBJ1-1, with TRBD1 as a possible D gene (5 bases). With 7 bases removed from V and 3 bases from J, the gap between germline ends came to 12 bases. Per the germline V gene, CDR1 is LNHDA and CDR2 is SQIVND (reference sequence). The CDR3 spans 13 residues. The CDR3 protein is CASNQGPYTEAFF. CDR3 nucleotide sequence: TGTGCCAGTAATCAGGGACCCTACACTGAAGCTTTCTTT.

The chain recombines TRBV19 with TRBJ2-3; D gene ambiguous. The CDR3 is 13 amino acids. Germline CDR1 is LNHDA and CDR2 is SQIVND (reference sequence). V was cut by 6 bases and J by 2 bases, with 9 bases left in between. The CDR3 nucleotides read TGTGCCAGTAGGGTCTCCTCCACAGATACGCAGTATTTT. It translates to CASRVSSTDTQYF.

V and J are TRBV11-3 and TRBJ2-5, with D unclear. Trimming removed 1 base at V and 2 bases at J, with 5 bases between. Germline loops: CDR1 SGHNT, CDR2 YENEEA. This CDR3 contains 13 residues. The CDR3 nucleotides are TGTGCCAGCAGCTTAGGAAGACAAGAGACCCAGTACTTC. Residues: CASSLGRQETQYF.

This chain links TRBV7-8 with TRBJ2-1; 8 bases are a match to TRBD2. Germline V gene sequence: CDR1 SGHVS, CDR2 FQNEAQ. The J segment lost 9 bases and the V segment lost 0 bases, leaving 4 bases of the junction unmatched. There are 14 residues in the CDR3. This CDR3 is CASSLAGTSVEQFF. The CDR3 coding sequence is TGTGCCAGCAGCTTAGCTGGGACTAGTGTTGAGCAGTTCTTC.

This sequence joins TRBV30 and TRBJ1-1; D may be TRBD1 (6 bases). V was pared by 6 bases and J by 0 bases, with 11 bases between. This CDR3 is 13 amino acids long. Germline loops: CDR1 GTSNPN, CDR2 SVGIG (reference sequence). As DNA, the CDR3 is TGTGCCTGTAAAACAGGGATGAACACTGAAGCTTTCTTT. Translated: CACKTGMNTEAFF.

The rearrangement links TRBV10-3 to TRBJ1-1; maybe TRBD1 (6 bases). The CDR3 is 13 amino acids. Per the germline V gene, CDR1 is ENHRY and CDR2 is SYGVKD. V dropped 7 bases and J dropped 5 bases, with 14 bases sitting between them. Here the CDR3 reads CAITDTGRTEAFF. The CDR3 nucleotides are TGTGCCATCACTGATACAGGGAGGACTGAAGCTTTCTTT.